This T cell receptor beta chain was sequenced for a study of cytomegalovirus exposure and HLA in healthy donors (dated by TCRdb to about 2017). For the study in its entirety: An earlier analysis of some 600 of the donors reported about 260 Gb of sequence data and around 110 million unique TCR beta sequences obtained from approximately 180 million T cells. Along with the approximately 650-subject first cohort, a separate validation cohort of around 120 different subjects was used. A later analysis re-analyzed previously published TCR beta repertoires from roughly 690 donors and added high-resolution HLA genotyping to study TCR occurrence patterns. Donor age, sex, ethnicity and CMV serostatus were compiled alongside the repertoire data. The study combined high-throughput TCR immunosequencing, statistical association of individual TCRs with disease status, and machine learning to predict cytomegalovirus infection status. The genetic ancestry cluster associated with self-reported Caucasian donors included approximately 85% of the 300 to 450 genotyped donors. HLA typing covered class I and class II loci at four-digit resolution. The study profiled the T cell repertoires of under 850 subjects by immunosequencing and related them to cytomegalovirus serostatus. The study aimed to test whether signatures of past pathogen exposure could be identified by cataloging public T cell receptors. To decide whether each TCR beta V gene segment behaved as functional or pseudogenic, an earlier analysis of approximately 590 of the donors relied on high-throughput TCR beta sequencing. Rather than drawing on any new phenotypic data, the later analysis identified candidate immune exposures from TCR beta sequences and the way those sequences occurred across donors. Across approximately 400 genotyped donors of the cohort, an average of approximately 240,000 unique TCR beta nucleotide sequences per donor were sequenced, and approximately 19% of those sequences were non-productive. Every repertoire in the discovery cohort had been generated on one and the same sequencing platform. In a later genetic analysis, genome-wide SNP genotypes for about 55% of the roughly 700 donors were used, and that subset was treated as a discovery cohort. Roughly 300 gigabases of sequencing data and about 92 million unique TCR sequences made up an early release that covered fewer than 650 HLA-typed donors. The number of donors typed differed by locus, with roughly 629-640 for A, B, C, DRB1 and DQB1, 522 for DQA1, approximately 570 for DPA1, and some 470 for DPB1. Five DR-DQ haplotypes were treated as single units for association and clustering because of strong linkage in the cohort. General findings and caveats noted by the study authors: A total of 164 TCR beta chains were listed by the study as associated with cytomegalovirus. HLA typing was unavailable for some donors at each locus, so association tests used only the typed subset. At a false discovery rate of 0.05, a later analysis linked about 16,000 TCR beta sequences to specific HLA alleles. A cluster of highly shared sequence variants was judged likely to be a technical artifact of the sequencing pipeline. Because counts were too low, more than 15 rarely observed V segments, including chromosome 9 orphons, were excluded from the earlier analysis of around 590 of the donors. While some public TCRs were present in many individuals, most TCR sequences turned up only very rarely across donors. In a later analysis, HLA-associated TCR beta chains showed more clonal expansion and lower generation probabilities than non-associated chains that were equally common. In this cohort, only TCR beta chains were sequenced, and detectable features were limited by the absence of alpha or paired-chain data. The classifier was reported to diagnose cytomegalovirus status with high specificity and sensitivity in both the original and validation cohorts. It was suggested by the authors that the approach could potentially be generalized to other disease states and immunological phenotypes. Some IMGT-functional V segments, including TRBV6-2 and TRBV6-3, could not be told apart with the 87-base-pair reads, so those segments were excluded. According to a later genetic analysis, donors in an Asian-associated ancestry cluster had fewer N-insertions in productive TCRs than the approximately 700-donor mean. An association between a missense DCLRE1C variant and V-gene and J-gene trimming of TCR beta chains was found in a later genetic analysis and replicated in an independent cohort. The only immune exposure information available for the cohort was CMV serostatus. A few of the identified cytomegalovirus-associated TCR beta chains were confirmed in vitro to be specific for cytomegalovirus antigens. In a later analysis, several top co-occurrence clusters were reported to appear linked to parvovirus B19, influenza, CMV and Epstein-Barr virus. Broadly in line with IMGT annotations, most TCR beta V segments showed up in productive rearrangements about 87% or about 30% of the time in an earlier analysis of about 500 of the donors. Roughly uniform sequencing depth across donors was assumed in presence/absence analyses, although this assumption may not hold. A further reported finding was that TCR beta sequences accurately predicted the HLA-A and HLA-B alleles for most subjects in the first cohort. A later analysis found that TCR association rates varied across HLA loci, with DRB1 alleles showing the most associated TCRs and HLA-C alleles the fewest. Most CMV-associated TCR beta chains appeared to be HLA-restricted in a later analysis, and the HLA associations seemed to be driven largely by CMV exposure. Correlated functional status among segregating V segments might reflect linkage disequilibrium, but an unknown experimental factor could not be ruled out. When HLA alleles, especially DR and DQ, strongly co-occurred, TCR associations were difficult to assign to individual alleles.

The cohort comprised hundreds of healthy bone marrow donors. At the time of sampling, every cohort member was nominally healthy, though immune exposures that went unrecorded were likely present. The donor was CMV seropositive and was included in the group of 290 or so seropositive cohort members. A peripheral blood sample was collected from each donor, and TCR beta sequencing was performed on peripheral blood mononuclear cells. The Qiagen DNeasy Blood Extraction Kit was used to extract genomic DNA from the blood cell samples. Concerning this clone: The target of this receptor is not known. No clone much larger than this one lies a single base away; base qualities are absent.

Sequences SGHTS (CDR1) and YDEGEE (CDR2) are obtained from the germline V gene. The CDR3, from cysteine to phenylalanine, totals 14 residues. The kept DNA is CDR3 alone, 42 bases in frame from the first base. The germline V end is reduced by 6 bases and the J end by 3 bases; junction bases left unmatched: 6. Preparation of the library involved the immunoSEQ multiplex PCR assay. For the multiplex PCR, a mixture combining 60 forward primers for TCR Vbeta segments and 13 reverse primers for TCR Jbeta segments was used. The CDR3 region of rearranged TCR beta genes was amplified from genomic DNA with a multiplex PCR assay. Amplified TCR beta libraries were sequenced as 87-base-pair reads on the Illumina HiSeq System. On the authors' methods: A later analysis counted about 80 million unique TCR beta chains across the 550 to 750 repertoires, and approximately 11 million of these chains were shared by at least two donors. A nearest-neighbor algorithm error-corrected the raw reads and collapsed the reads into unique sequences, merging closely related sequences to remove PCR and sequencing errors. V, D and J gene segments were assigned by aligning CDR3 sequences to IMGT reference sequences. For a sequence to be retained, a match of at least six nucleotides was required to both a V gene segment and a J gene segment. A rearrangement was called productive if the CDR3 had no stop codons and remained in frame with V and J, and every other rearrangement was called non-productive. Following IMGT convention, CDR3 was defined as the stretch from the second conserved V-encoded cysteine to the conserved J-encoded phenylalanine. The earlier analysis of 500 to 750 of the donors excluded any sequence lacking an unambiguous match to a single V gene segment. An earlier analysis of almost 600 of the donors classified V segments as functional when productive rearrangements were above 56.7% and as segregating when the standard deviation between donors was above 5%. A statistical classification framework was built to diagnose cytomegalovirus status from the catalog of TCR beta chain sequences. In a later analysis, TCR nucleotide sequences were compared against IMGT/GENE-DB human TR gene sequences so that V and J genes could be assigned. A later analysis assigned CDR3 sequences and most-parsimonious VDJ recombination scenarios with the TCRdist pipeline. In a later analysis, each TCR beta chain was defined by its CDR3 amino acid sequence together with its V-gene family, and reads without a unique V-gene family were excluded. To address suspected cross-contamination and a sequencing artifact, a later analysis removed 550 to 750 highly shared, low-generation-probability nucleotide sequences. A later analysis calculated a clonal expansion index for each public chain from normalized within-repertoire ranks of inferred template counts. In a later analysis, generation probabilities were computed with a VDJ recombination model fitted to out-of-frame rearrangements, and the resulting probabilities were checked against IGoR. A later analysis scored TCR-TCR, TCR-HLA and TCR-CMV co-occurrence with hypergeometric tests, applying a repertoire-size bias correction to TCR pairs. In a later analysis, false discovery rates were estimated by permuting HLA or CMV assignments 20 times. In a later analysis, co-occurring TCRs were grouped with DBSCAN, and TCRdist sequence similarity was added when clustering was performed within HLA-allele-positive subsets. Co-occurrence clustering excluded repertoires with fewer than 30,000 or more than 120,000 public chains, plus five with anomalous nucleotide sharing. TCRdb obtained this table from immuneACCESS and retained in-frame rearrangements with V and J assigned. These tables miss some clones; where compared with another copy, unresolved V genes account for less than half of the shortfall, and the remainder is unexplained. That table is the source of V, J and clone size, and D and trimming were worked out from the DNA. The sample table records 100,000 to 150,000 clones; 83% of these occur just once. About 3.7% of the sample lies in the top ten.

The rearrangement combines TRBV5-8 with TRBJ2-3, with 8 bases aligning to TRBD1. The source material was PBMCs. This TCR came from a middle-aged woman in good health and CMV-seropositive. This receptor has the CDR3 CASTHRGYTDTQYF. The DNA sequence is given as TGTGCCAGCACTCACAGGGGGTATACAGATACGCAGTATTTT.